This TCR beta chain appears in the sequencing data of a study of technical replicates of blood from a few donors. The germline V and J ends were trimmed by 2 bases and 2 bases, with 15 bases remaining between them. This CDR3 spans 17 amino acids. In germline, CDR1 is SGHTA, CDR2 FQGNSA. The table came from immunoSEQ multiplex PCR; TCRdb's copy has only in-frame clones and leaves some out. The sample includes tens of thousands of clones, around 97% seen only once; the top ten take around 0.28%. This rearrangement joins TRBV7-2 to TRBJ2-2, with D possibly being TRBD1 (5 bases). The sequenced sample was T cells isolated from PBMCs. This sequence originates from a human donor in good health. CDR3 amino acids: CASSLRARTSNTGELFF. The CDR3 region has the DNA TGTGCCAGCAGCTTAAGGGCCCGGACATCTAACACCGGGGAGCTGTTTTTT.